The rows below give T cell receptor beta chains drawn from one sample of a study of CD8 T cells in Susac syndrome. TCRdb passed the immunoSEQ multiplex PCR reads through MiXCR, listing each CDR3 protein once. This table holds under 200,000 distinct CDR3 sequences, 85% to 95% found once. Sequences were obtained from CD4+ T cells from PBMCs. These receptor sequences come from a human donor in good health. Both conserved end residues are part of each CDR3. Fields, in order: CDR3 DNA, CDR3 protein, V gene, D gene, clone size, J gene. D genes are given only for firm matches. Clone sizes are given selectively: once, few, many, or a class where the clone is expanded.

CDR3 DNA: TGTGCCAGCAGCTTGTATAATCGGGTGGAGTATACGCAGTATTTT; CDR3 protein: CASSLYNRVEYTQYF; V gene: TRBV5-4; D gene: NA; clone size: NA; J gene: TRBJ2-3
CDR3 DNA: TGTGCCAGCAGCACCAACACGAACACTGAAGCTTTCTTT; CDR3 protein: CASSTNTNTEAFF; V gene: TRBV11-2; D gene: NA; clone size: NA; J gene: TRBJ1-1
CDR3 DNA: TGTGCCAGCAGCCCGCCCCGGAAGGACACCATATATTTT; CDR3 protein: CASSPPRKDTIYF; V gene: TRBV7-8; D gene: NA; clone size: few; J gene: TRBJ1-3
CDR3 DNA: TGTGCCAGCAGCCGGACAGGGAAGGCACACAGAGATACGCAGTATTTT; CDR3 protein: CASSRTGKAHRDTQYF; V gene: TRBV5-4; D gene: TRBD1; clone size: NA; J gene: TRBJ2-3
CDR3 DNA: TGCAGCGTTGTCGGGCTCCTCAATGAGCAGTTCTTC; CDR3 protein: CSVVGLLNEQFF; V gene: TRBV29-1; D gene: NA; clone size: NA; J gene: TRBJ2-1
CDR3 DNA: TGTGCCAGCAGTTTTCAGGGGTGGGGCCCTAACACCGGGGAGCTGTTTTTT; CDR3 protein: CASSFQGWGPNTGELFF; V gene: TRBV27; D gene: NA; clone size: NA; J gene: TRBJ2-2
CDR3 DNA: TGTGCCAGTAGTATAACCAGCGGGAGATACAATGAGCAGTTCTTC; CDR3 protein: CASSITSGRYNEQFF; V gene: TRBV19; D gene: TRBD2; clone size: NA; J gene: TRBJ2-1
CDR3 DNA: TGCGCCAGCAGCTTGGAGGCCCAAGGGAACACTGAAGCTTTCTTT; CDR3 protein: CASSLEAQGNTEAFF; V gene: TRBV5-1; D gene: NA; clone size: NA; J gene: TRBJ1-1
CDR3 DNA: TGTGCCAGCACCCCCGAACCCTATGGCTACACCTTC; CDR3 protein: CASTPEPYGYTF; V gene: TRBV2; D gene: NA; clone size: NA; J gene: TRBJ1-2
CDR3 DNA: TGTGCCAGCAGCCGCGAGGACACAGATACGCAGTATTTT; CDR3 protein: CASSREDTDTQYF; V gene: TRBV3-1; D gene: NA; clone size: NA; J gene: TRBJ2-3
CDR3 DNA: TGTGCCAGCAGCGTAGACGTTTCTACCGAGGAGACCCAGTACTTC; CDR3 protein: CASSVDVSTEETQYF; V gene: TRBV9; D gene: NA; clone size: once; J gene: TRBJ2-5
CDR3 DNA: TGTGCCATCAGTGAAGCGGACAGCAATGAGCAGTTCTTC; CDR3 protein: CAISEADSNEQFF; V gene: TRBV10-3; D gene: NA; clone size: NA; J gene: TRBJ2-1
CDR3 DNA: TGTGCCAGCAGTGAGGCTGGGATCCGCTCCTACAATGAGCAGTTCTTC; CDR3 protein: CASSEAGIRSYNEQFF; V gene: TRBV6-1; D gene: NA; clone size: NA; J gene: TRBJ2-1
CDR3 DNA: TGCAGTGCTAGCGACCCAACTAGCGGGAGCGGCAATGAGCAGTTCTTC; CDR3 protein: CSASDPTSGSGNEQFF; V gene: TRBV20-1; D gene: TRBD2; clone size: NA; J gene: TRBJ2-1
CDR3 DNA: TGCAGTGCTACTCGGGATTCCTACGAGCAGTACTTC; CDR3 protein: CSATRDSYEQYF; V gene: TRBV20-1; D gene: NA; clone size: NA; J gene: TRBJ2-7